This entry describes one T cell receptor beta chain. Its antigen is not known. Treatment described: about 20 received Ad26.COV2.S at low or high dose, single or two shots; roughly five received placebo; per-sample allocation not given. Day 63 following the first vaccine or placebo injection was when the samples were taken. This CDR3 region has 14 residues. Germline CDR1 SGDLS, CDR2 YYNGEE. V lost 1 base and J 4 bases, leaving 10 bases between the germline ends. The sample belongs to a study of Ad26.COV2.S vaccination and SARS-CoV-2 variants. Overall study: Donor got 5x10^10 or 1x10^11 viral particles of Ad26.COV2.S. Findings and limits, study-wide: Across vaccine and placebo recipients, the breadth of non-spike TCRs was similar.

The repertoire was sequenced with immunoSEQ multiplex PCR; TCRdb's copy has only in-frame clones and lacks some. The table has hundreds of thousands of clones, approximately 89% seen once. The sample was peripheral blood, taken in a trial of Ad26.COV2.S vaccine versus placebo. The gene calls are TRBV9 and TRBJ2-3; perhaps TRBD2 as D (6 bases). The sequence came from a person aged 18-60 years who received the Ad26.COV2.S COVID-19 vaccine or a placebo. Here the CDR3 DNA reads TGTGCCAGCAGCGTAACTCGGGACTCAGATACGCAGTATTTT. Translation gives CASSVTRDSDTQYF.